What follows are 8 T cell receptor beta chains derived from one specimen sequenced in a study of T cells in Graves' hyperthyroidism and ophthalmopathy (dated by TCRdb to about 2019). The library was built by means of multiplex PCR. Reads for this sample came from an Illumina HiSeq 2000. TCR beta CDR3 regions were amplified from RNA transcripts. For the first round of RT-PCR on the TCR CDR3, the HTBI primer set was used together with the Qiagen OneStep RT-PCR kit. TCRdb applied fastp at Q25 and MiXCR to the public reads, then kept only in-frame beta chains. CDR3 protein duplicates are merged, each entry listing the most common genes and DNA. For this sample the table gives roughly 640,000 distinct CDR3 sequences, of which more than 15% were detected only once. Under 3.5% of the sample lies in the top ten. Sequencing was carried out using blood. The receptors here all came from a woman between 35 and 50 years old with Graves' ophthalmopathy.

This clonotype was observed many times. The chain has TRBV6-1 and TRBJ1-1; 7 bases line up with TRBD1. Germline assignment: CDR1 MNHNS and CDR2 SASEGT. The CDR3 sequence is 13 residues long. V lost 4 bases to trimming and J lost 4 bases; unmatched junction nucleotides: 3. CDR3 amino acids: CASSVDRVTEAFF. CDR3 nucleotides: TGTGCCAGCAGTGTCGACAGGGTCACTGAAGCTTTCTTT.

This clonotype was counted many times. This rearrangement joins TRBV6-1 to TRBJ1-1; D is perhaps TRBD1 (6 bases). The germline CDR1 and CDR2 sequences are MNHNS and SASEGT. This CDR3 is 17 amino acids long. V lost 10 bases and J lost 1, with 25 bases in between. Here the CDR3 DNA reads TGTGCCACCGGTACACCTCTTCGGGGGGCGCCGAACACTGAAGCTTTCTTT. Translated: CATGTPLRGAPNTEAFF.

This clonotype has just a few counts. The chain couples TRBV10-3 to TRBJ2-1, with D hard to call. The CDR3 runs to 16 residues. Trimming cost V 2 bases and J 5 bases, with 16 bases left between them. Germline CDR1 reads ENHRY; CDR2 reads SYGVKD. The DNA of the CDR3 is TGTGCCATCAGTGAGAGGGCAGTATCCCCCAACAATGAGCAGTTCTTC. Translated: CAISERAVSPNNEQFF.

In this sample, this clonotype turned up many times. The CDR3 loop reads CAWSVGSWAYGYTF. The CDR3 nucleotides read TGTGCCTGGAGTGTAGGTTCTTGGGCGTATGGCTACACCTTC. V is TRBV30 and J is TRBJ1-2; D is undetermined. The V end lost 0 bases, the J end lost 5 bases, and 13 bases lay between the germline ends. CDR1 and CDR2 from the germline V gene are GTSNPN and SVGIG (reference sequence). The CDR3 covers 14 residues.

The V gene is TRBV7-8, the J gene TRBJ2-7; no clear D. This CDR3 contains 14 residues. V was pared by 2 bases and J by 3 bases, with 11 bases between. Germline loops: CDR1 SGHVS, CDR2 FQNEAQ. Written as DNA, the CDR3 is TGTGCCAGCAGCTTACGGGCCATCCTCTACGAGCAGTACTTC. This sequence encodes CASSLRAILYEQYF.

This clonotype was counted at least ten times. V is TRBV30 and J is TRBJ1-2; no clear D gene. CDR1 and CDR2 from the germline V gene are GTSNPN and SVGIG (reference sequence). The CDR3 consists of 14 residues. Trimming took off 0 bases at V and 8 bases at J, with 16 bases between the two ends. CDR3 sequence reads: CAWSVRRRGGGYTF. Written as DNA, the CDR3 is TGTGCCTGGAGTGTACGCCGACGAGGAGGAGGCTACACCTTC.

This clonotype was found a few times. The V and J genes are TRBV20-1 and TRBJ2-3; D might be TRBD1 or TRBD2, each matching 5 bases. CDR3 length: 15 residues. In germline, CDR1 is DFQATT, CDR2 SNEGSKA (reference sequence). V shed 3 bases and J shed 1 base, with 14 bases lying between them. As DNA, the CDR3 is TGCAGTGCTAGGGCCCGGGGCAGGGGCACAGATACGCAGTATTTT. Its translation is CSARARGRGTDTQYF.

The chain's CDR3 is CASSQDQGDPARGLYF. The CDR3 region has the DNA TGTGCCAGCAGCCAAGATCAAGGCGACCCAGCACGGGGTCTGTACTTC. This rearrangement joins TRBV4-2 to TRBJ2-5, with a tentative D call TRBD2 (5 bases). The CDR3 extends over 16 amino acids. Per the germline V gene, CDR1 is LGHNA and CDR2 is YNFKEQ. V gave up 0 bases and J gave up 13 bases, with 24 bases separating them.